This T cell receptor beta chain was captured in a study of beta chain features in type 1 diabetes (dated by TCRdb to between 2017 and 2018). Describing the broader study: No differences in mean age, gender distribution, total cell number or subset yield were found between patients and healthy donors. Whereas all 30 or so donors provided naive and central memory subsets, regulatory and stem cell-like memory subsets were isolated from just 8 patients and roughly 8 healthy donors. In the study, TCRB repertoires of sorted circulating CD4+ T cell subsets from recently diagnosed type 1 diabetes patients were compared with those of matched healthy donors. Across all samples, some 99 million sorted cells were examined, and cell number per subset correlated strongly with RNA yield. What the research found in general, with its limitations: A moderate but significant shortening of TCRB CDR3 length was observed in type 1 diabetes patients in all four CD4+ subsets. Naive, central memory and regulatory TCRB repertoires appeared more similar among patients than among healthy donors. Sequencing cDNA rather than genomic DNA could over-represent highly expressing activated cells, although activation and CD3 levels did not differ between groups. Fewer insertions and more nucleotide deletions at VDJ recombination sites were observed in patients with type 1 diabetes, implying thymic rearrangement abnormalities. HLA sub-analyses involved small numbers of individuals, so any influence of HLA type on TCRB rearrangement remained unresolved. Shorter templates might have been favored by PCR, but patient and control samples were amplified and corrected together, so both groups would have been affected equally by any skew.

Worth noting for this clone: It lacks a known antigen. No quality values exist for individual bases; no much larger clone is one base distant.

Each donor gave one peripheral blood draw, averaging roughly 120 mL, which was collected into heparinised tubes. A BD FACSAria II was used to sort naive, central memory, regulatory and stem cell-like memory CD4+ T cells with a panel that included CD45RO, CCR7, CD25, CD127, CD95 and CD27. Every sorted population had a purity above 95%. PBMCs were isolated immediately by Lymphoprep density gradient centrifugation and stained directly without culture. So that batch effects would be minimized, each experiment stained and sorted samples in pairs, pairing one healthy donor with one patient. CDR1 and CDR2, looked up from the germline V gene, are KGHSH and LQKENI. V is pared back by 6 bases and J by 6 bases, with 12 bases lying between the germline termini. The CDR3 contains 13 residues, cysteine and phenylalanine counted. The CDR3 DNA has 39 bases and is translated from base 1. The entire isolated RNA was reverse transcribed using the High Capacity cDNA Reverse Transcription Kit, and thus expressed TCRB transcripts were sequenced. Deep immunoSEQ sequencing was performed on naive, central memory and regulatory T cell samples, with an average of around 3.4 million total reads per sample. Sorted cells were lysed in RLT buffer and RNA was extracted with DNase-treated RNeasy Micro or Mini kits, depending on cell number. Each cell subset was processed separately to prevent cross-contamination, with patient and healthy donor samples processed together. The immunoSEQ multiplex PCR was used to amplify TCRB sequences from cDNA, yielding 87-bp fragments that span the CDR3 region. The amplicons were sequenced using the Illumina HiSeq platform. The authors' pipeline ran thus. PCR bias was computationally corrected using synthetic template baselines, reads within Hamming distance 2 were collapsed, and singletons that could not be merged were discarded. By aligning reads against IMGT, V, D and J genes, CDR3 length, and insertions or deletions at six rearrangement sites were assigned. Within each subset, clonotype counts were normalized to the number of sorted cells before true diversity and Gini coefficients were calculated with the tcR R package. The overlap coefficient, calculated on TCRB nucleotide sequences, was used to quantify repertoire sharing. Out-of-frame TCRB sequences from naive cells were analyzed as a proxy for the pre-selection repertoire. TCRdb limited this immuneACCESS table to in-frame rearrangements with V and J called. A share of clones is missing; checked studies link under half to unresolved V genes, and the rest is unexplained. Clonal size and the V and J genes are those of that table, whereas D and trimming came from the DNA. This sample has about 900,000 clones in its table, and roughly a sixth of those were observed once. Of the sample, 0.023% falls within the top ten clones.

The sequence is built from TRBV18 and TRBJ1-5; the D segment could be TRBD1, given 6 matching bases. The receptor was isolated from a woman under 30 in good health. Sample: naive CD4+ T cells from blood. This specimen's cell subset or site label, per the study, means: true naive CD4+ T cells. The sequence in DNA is TGTGCCAGCTCTCAACAGGGTCCTCAGCCCCAGCATTTT. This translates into CASSQQGPQPQHF. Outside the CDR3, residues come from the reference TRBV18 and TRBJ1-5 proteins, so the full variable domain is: NAGVMQNPRHLVRRRGQEARLRCSPMKGHSHVYWYRQLPEEGLKFMVYLQKENIIDESGMPKERFSAEFPKEGPSILRIQQVVRGDSAAYFCASSQQGPQPQHFGDGTRLSIL.